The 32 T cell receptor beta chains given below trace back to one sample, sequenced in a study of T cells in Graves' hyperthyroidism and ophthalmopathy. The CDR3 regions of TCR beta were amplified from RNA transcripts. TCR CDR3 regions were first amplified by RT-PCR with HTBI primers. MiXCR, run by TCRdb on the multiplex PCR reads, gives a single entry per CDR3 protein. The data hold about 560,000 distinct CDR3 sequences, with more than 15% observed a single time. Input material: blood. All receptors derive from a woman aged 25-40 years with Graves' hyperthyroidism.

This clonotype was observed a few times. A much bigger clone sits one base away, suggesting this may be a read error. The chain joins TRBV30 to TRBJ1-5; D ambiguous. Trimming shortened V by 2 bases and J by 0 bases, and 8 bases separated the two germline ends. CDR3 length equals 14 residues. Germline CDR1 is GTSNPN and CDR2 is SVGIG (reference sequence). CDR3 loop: CAWSLGSSNQPQHF. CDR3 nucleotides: TGTGCCTGGAGTCTTGGTTCTAGCAATCAGCCCCAGCATTTT.

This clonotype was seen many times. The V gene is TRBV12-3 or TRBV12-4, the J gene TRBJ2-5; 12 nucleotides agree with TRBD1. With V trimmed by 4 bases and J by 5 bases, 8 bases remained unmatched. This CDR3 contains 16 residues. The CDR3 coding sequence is TGTGCCAGCAGTTCCCCCGGGACAGGGGGCGGTGAGACCCAGTACTTC. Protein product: CASSSPGTGGGETQYF.

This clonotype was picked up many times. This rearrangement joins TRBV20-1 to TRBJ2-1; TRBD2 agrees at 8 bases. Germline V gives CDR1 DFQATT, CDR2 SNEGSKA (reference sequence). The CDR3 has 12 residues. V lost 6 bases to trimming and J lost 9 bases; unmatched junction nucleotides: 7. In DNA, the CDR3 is TGCAGTGCCGACGTTGCGGGAGGTGAGCAGTTCTTC. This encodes CSADVAGGEQFF.

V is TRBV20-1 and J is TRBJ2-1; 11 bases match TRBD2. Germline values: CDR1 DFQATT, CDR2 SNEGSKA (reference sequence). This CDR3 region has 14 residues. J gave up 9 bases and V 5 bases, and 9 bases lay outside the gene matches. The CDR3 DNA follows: TGCAGTGCTCCCGGGACTAGCGGAGGGGGTGAGCAGTTCTTC. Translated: CSAPGTSGGGEQFF.

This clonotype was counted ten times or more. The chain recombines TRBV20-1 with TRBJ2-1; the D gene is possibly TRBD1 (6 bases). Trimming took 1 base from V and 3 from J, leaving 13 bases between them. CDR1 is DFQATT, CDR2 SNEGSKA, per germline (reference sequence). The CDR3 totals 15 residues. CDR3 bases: TGCAGTGCTAGAGTTTACAGGGCAGACTACAATGAGCAGTTCTTC. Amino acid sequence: CSARVYRADYNEQFF.

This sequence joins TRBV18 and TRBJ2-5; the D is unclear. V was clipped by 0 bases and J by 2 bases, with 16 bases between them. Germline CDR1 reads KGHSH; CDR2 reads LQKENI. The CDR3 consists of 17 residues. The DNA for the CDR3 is TGTGCCAGCTCACCACCGTCTATGTGGATGGGGCAAGAGACCCAGTACTTC. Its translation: CASSPPSMWMGQETQYF.

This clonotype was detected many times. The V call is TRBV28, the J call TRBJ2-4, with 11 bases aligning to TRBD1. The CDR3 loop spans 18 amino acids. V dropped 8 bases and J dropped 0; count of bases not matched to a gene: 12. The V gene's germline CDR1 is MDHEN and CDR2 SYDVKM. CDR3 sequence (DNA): TGTGCCAGCCTCCCGTCGGGACAGGGGGACTTAGCCAAAAACATTCAGTACTTC. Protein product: CASLPSGQGDLAKNIQYF. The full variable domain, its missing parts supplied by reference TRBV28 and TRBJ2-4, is DVKVTQSSRYLVKRTGEKVFLECVQDMDHENMFWYRQDPGLGLRLIYFSYDVKMKEKGDIPEGYSVSREKKERFSLILESASTNQTSMYLCASLPSGQGDLAKNIQYFGAGTRLSVL.

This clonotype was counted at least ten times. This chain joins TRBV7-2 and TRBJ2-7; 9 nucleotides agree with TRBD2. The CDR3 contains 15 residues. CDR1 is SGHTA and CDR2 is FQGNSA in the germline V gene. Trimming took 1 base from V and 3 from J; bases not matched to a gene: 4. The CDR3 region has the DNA TGTGCCAGCAGCTTAGGTAGTAGCGGGAGCTACGAGCAGTACTTC. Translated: CASSLGSSGSYEQYF.

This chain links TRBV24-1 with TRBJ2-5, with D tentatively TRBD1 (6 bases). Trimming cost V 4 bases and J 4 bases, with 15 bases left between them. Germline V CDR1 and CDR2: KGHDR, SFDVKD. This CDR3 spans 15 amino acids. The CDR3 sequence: CATSDWTEGGETQYF. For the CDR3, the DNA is TGTGCCACCAGTGACTGGACAGAGGGTGGAGAGACCCAGTACTTC.

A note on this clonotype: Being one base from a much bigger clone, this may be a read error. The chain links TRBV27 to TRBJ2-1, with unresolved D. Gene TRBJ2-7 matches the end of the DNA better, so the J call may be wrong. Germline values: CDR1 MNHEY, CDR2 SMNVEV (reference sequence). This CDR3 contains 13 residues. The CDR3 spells CASSLGPWNEQYF. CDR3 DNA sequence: TGTGCCAGCAGTTTAGGACCCTGGAATGAGCAGTACTTC.

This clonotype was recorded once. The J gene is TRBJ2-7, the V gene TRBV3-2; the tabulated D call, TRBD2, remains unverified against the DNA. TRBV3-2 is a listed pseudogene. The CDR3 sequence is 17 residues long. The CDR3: CASSQEMGTSETYEQYF. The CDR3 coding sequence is TGTGCCAGCAGCCAAGAAATGGGGACTAGCGAAACCTACGAGCAGTACTTC.

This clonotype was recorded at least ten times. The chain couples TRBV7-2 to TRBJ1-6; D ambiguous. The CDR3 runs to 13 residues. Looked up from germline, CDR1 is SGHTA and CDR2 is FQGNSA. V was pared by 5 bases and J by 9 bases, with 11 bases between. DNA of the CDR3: TGTGCCAGCAGCCAAGGGCCCCTTTCACCCCTCCACTTT. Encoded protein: CASSQGPLSPLHF. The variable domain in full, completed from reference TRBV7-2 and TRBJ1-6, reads GAGVSQSPSNKVTEKGKDVELRCDPISGHTALYWYRQSLGQGLEFLIYFQGNSAPDKSGLPSDRFSAERTGGSVSTLTIQRTQQEDSAVYLCASSQGPLSPLHFGNGTRLTVT.

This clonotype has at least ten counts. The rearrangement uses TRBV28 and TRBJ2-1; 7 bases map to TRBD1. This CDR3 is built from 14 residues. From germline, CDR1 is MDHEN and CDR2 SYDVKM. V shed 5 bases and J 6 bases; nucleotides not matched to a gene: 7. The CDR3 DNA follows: TGTGCCAGCAGTGGGACAGTGACCTTCAATGAGCAGTTCTTC. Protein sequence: CASSGTVTFNEQFF.

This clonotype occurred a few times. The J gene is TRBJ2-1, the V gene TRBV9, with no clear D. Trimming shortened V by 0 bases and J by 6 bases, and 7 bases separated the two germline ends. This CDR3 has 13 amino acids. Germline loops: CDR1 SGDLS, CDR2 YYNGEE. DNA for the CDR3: TGTGCCAGCAGCGTAGAGATCTCCAATGAGCAGTTCTTC. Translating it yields CASSVEISNEQFF.

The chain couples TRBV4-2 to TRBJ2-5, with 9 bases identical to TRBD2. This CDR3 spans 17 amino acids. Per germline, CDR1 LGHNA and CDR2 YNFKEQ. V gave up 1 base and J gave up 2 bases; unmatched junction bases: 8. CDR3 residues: CASSQVASGRSQETQYF. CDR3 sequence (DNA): TGTGCCAGCAGCCAAGTAGCCAGCGGGAGGTCACAAGAGACCCAGTACTTC.

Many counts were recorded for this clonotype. The CDR3 spells CASSKGAGGVETQYF. The CDR3, as DNA: TGTGCCAGCAGCAAAGGGGCCGGAGGGGTGGAGACCCAGTACTTC. The V call is TRBV11-3, the J call TRBJ2-5, with a possible D match to TRBD2 (6 bases). The CDR3 spans 15 residues. The V and J ends lost 5 bases and 5 bases respectively, with 18 bases between them. Germline CDR1 is SGHNT and CDR2 is YENEEA.

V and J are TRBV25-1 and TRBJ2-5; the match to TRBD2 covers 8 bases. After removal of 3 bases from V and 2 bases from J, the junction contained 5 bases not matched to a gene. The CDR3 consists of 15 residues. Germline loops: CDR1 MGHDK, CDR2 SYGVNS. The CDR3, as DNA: TGTGCCAGCAGTGACCGACTAGCGAGACAAGAGACCCAGTACTTC. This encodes CASSDRLARQETQYF.

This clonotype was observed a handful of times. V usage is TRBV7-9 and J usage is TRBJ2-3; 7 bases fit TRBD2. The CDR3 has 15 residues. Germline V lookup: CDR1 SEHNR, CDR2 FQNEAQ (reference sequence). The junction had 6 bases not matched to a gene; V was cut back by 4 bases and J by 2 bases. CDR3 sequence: CASSSSGTTTDTQYF. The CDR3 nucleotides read TGTGCCAGCAGCTCCTCCGGGACTACCACAGATACGCAGTATTTT.

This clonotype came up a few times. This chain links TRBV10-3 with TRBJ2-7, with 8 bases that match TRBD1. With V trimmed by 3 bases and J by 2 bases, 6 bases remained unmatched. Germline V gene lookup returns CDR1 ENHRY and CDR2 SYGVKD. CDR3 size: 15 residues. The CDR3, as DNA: TGTGCCATCAGTGAAACCGGGACAGGCACCTACGAGCAGTACTTC. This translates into CAISETGTGTYEQYF.

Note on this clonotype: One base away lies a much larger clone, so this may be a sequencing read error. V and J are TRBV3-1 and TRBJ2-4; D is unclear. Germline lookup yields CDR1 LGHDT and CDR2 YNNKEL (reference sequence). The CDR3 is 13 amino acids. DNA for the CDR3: TGTGCCAGCAGCCAAGAAGGCCCGAACATTCAGCACTTC. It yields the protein CASSQEGPNIQHF. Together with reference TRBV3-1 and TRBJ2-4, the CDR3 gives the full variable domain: DTAVSQTPKYLVTQMGNDKSIKCEQNLGHDTMYWYKQDSKKFLKIMFSYNNKELIINETVPNRFSPKSPDKAHLNLHINSLELGDSAVYFCASSQEGPNIQHFGAGTRLSVL.

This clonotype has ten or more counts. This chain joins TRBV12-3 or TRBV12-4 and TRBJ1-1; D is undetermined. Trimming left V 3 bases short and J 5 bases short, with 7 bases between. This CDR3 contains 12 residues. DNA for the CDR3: TGTGCCAGCAGTTTTTTCGGGACTGAAGCTTTCTTT. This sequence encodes CASSFFGTEAFF.

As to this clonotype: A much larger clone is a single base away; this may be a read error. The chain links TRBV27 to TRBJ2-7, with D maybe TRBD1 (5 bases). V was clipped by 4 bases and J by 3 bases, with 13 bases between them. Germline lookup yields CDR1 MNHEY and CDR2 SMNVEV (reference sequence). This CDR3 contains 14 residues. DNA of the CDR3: TGTGCCAGCAGTTATAATGATACAGGCTACGAGCAGTACTTC. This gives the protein CASSYNDTGYEQYF.

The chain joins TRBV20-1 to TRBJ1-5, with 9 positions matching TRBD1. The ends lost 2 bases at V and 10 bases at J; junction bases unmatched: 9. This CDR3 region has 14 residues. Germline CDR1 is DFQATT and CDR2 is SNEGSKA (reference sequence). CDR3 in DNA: TGCAGTGCTAGACCCCCGGGACAGGGTACACCCCAGCATTTT. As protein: CSARPPGQGTPQHF.

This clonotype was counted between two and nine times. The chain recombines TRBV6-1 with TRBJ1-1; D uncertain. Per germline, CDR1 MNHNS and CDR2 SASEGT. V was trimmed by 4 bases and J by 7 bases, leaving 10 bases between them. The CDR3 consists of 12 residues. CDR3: CASSVVAGEAFF. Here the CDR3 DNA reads TGTGCCAGCAGTGTGGTAGCGGGTGAAGCTTTCTTT.

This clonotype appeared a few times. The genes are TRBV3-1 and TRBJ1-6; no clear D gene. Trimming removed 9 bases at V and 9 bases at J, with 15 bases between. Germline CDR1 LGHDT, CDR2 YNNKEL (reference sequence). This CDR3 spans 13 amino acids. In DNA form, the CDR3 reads TGTGCCAGTCGCCGGGCCTCTTCTTCACCCCTCCACTTT. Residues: CASRRASSSPLHF.

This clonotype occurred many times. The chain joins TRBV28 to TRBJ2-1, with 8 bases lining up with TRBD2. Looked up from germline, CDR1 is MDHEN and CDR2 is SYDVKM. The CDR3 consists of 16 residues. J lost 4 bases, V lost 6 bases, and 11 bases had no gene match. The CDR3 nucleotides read TGTGCCAGCAGATTAGAGTCCGCTAGCGGGTACAATGAGCAGTTCTTC. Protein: CASRLESASGYNEQFF.

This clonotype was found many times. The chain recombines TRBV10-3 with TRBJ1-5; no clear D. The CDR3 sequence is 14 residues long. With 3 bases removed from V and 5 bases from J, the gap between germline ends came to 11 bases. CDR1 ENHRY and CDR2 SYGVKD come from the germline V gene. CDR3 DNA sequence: TGTGCCATCAGTGAAAGGGCAGCCTATCAGCCCCAGCATTTT. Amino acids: CAISERAAYQPQHF.

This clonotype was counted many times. The CDR3 sequence: CASSYQPSTEAFF. CDR3 DNA sequence: TGTGCCAGCAGCTATCAACCGTCCACTGAAGCTTTCTTT. V usage is TRBV11-2 and J usage is TRBJ1-1; D is unresolved. The CDR3 is 13 residues long. Looked up from germline, CDR1 is SGHAT and CDR2 is FQNNGV. With 4 bases removed from V and 4 bases from J, the gap between germline ends came to 10 bases.

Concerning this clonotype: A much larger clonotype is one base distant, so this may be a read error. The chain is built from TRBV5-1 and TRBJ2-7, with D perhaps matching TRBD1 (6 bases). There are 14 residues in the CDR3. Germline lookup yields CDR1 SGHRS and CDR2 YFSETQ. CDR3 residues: CASGLRQADYEQYF. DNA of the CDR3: TGCGCCAGCGGCTTACGACAGGCGGACTACGAGCAGTACTTC. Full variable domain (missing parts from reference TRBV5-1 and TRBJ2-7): KAGVTQTPRYLIKTRGQQVTLSCSPISGHRSVSWYQQTPGQGLQFLFEYFSETQRNKGNFPGRFSGRQFSNSRSEMNVSTLELGDSALYLCASGLRQADYEQYFGPGTRLTVT.

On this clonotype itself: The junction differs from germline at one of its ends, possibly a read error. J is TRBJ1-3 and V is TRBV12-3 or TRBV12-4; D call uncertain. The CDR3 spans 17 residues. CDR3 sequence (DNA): TGTGCCGGCAGTTTAGCGGACGTGTGGGGAGCTGGAAACACCATATATTTT. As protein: CAGSLADVWGAGNTIYF.

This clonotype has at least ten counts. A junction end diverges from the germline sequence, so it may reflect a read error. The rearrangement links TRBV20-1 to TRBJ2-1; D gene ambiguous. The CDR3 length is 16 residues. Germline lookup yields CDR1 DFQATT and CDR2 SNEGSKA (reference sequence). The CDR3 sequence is CSASWYWGNPYDEQFF. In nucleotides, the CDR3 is TGCAGTGCTAGTTGGTATTGGGGAAATCCCTACGATGAGCAGTTCTTC.

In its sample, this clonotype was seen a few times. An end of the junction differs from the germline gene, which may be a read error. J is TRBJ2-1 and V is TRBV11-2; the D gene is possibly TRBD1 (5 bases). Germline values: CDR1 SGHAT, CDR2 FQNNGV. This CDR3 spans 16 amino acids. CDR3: CVSSLVRAPTYNEQFF. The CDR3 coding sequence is TGTGTCAGCAGCTTAGTCAGGGCCCCTACCTACAATGAGCAGTTCTTC.